This T cell receptor (beta chain) was captured by sequencing in a study of blood T cell repertoires in COVID-19. Study in general: From the United States, Italy and Spain came samples of acute and convalescent COVID-19.

Original processing methods: Reference gene primer amplification in the assay estimated nucleated cell counts. The table came from immunoSEQ multiplex PCR; TCRdb's copy has only in-frame clones and leaves some out. V, J and clone size reflect that table, while D and trimming were determined from the DNA. The sample contains over 90,000 clones, more than 70% of which appear only once. This sequence was found in a woman aged 55-69 years with acute or convalescent COVID-19. The sample comprised peripheral blood.

In nucleotides, the CDR3 is TGTGCCAGCAGTGAACAAGGGGAGGCTAACTATGGCTACACCTTC. Its translation is CASSEQGEANYGYTF. The chain combines TRBV2 with TRBJ1-2; tentative D call: TRBD1 (5 bases). The CDR3 is made up of 15 amino acids. Germline assignment: CDR1 SNHLY and CDR2 FYNNEI. Trimming cost V 2 bases and J 0 bases, with 10 bases left between them.